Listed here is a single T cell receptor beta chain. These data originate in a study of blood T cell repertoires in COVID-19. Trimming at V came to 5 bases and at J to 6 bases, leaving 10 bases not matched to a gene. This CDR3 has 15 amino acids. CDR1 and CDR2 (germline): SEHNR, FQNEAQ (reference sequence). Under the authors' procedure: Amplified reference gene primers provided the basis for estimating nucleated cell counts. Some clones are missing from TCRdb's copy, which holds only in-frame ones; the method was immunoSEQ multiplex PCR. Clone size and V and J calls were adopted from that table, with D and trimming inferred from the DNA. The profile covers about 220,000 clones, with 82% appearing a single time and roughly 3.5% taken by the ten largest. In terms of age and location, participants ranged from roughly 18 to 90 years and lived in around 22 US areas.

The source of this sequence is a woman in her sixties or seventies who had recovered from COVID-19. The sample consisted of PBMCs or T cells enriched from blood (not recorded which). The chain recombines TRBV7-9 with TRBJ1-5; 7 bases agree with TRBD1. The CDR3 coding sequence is TGTGCCAGCAGCCCCAATGGGACAGTCCCTCAGCCCCAGCATTTT. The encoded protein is CASSPNGTVPQPQHF.